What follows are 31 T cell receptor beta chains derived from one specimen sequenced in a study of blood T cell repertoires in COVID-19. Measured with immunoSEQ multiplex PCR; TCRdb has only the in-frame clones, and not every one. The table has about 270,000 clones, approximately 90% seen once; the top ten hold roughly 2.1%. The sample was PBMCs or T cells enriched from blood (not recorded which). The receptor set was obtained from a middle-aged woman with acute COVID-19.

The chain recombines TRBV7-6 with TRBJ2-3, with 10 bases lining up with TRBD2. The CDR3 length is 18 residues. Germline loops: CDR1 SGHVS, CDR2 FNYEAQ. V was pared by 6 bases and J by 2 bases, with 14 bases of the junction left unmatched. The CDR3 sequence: CASRADVIAGGHTDTQYF. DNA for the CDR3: TGTGCCAGCAGGGCCGATGTTATAGCGGGGGGTCACACAGATACGCAGTATTTT.

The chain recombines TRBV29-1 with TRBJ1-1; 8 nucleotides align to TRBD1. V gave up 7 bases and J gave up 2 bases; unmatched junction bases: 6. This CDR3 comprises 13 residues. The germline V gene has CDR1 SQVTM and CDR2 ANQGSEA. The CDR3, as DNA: TGCAGCGCCCGGACAGGGCAAAACACTGAAGCTTTCTTT. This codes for CSARTGQNTEAFF.

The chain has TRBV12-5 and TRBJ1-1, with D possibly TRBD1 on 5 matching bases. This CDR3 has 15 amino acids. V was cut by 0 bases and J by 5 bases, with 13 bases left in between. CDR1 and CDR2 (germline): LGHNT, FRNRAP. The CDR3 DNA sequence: TGTGCTAGTGGTTTGGTACTGGCAGGGAATACTGAAGCTTTCTTT. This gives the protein CASGLVLAGNTEAFF.

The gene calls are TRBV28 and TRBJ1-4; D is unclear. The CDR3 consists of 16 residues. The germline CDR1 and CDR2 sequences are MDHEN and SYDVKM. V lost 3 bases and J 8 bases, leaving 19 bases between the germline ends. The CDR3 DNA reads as TGTGCCAGCAGTTTGGGGTCGGGAGCTAAGGGAGAAAAACTGTTTTTT. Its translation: CASSLGSGAKGEKLFF. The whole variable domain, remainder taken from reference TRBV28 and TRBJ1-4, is DVKVTQSSRYLVKRTGEKVFLECVQDMDHENMFWYRQDPGLGLRLIYFSYDVKMKEKGDIPEGYSVSREKKERFSLILESASTNQTSMYLCASSLGSGAKGEKLFFGSGTQLSVL.

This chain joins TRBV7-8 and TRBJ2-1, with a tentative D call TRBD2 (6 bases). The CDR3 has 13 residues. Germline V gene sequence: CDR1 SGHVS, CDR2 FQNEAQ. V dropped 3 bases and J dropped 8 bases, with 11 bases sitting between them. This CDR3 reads CASSLGGGYEQFF. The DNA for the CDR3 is TGTGCCAGCAGCTTGGGGGGAGGCTATGAGCAGTTCTTC.

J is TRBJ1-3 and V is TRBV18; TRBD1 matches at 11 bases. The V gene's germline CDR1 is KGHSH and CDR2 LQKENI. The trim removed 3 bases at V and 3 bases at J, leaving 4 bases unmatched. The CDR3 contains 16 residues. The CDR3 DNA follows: TGTGCCAGCTCACCCGAAGGGACAGGGGGTGGAAACACCATATATTTT. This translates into CASSPEGTGGGNTIYF.

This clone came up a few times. The CDR3 region is CASSPTVKNTEAFF. CDR3 DNA sequence: TGCGCCAGCAGCCCTACTGTGAAGAACACTGAAGCTTTCTTT. The genes are TRBV5-1 and TRBJ1-1; D call uncertain. Germline-derived CDR1 and CDR2 are SGHRS and YFSETQ. The CDR3 is made up of 14 amino acids. The V end was cut by 4 bases, the J end by 1 base, with 11 bases between.

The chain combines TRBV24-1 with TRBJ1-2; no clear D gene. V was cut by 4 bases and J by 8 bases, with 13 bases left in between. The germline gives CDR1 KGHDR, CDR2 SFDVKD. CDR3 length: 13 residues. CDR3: CATSDAAGFGYTF. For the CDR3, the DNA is TGTGCCACCAGTGACGCTGCGGGGTTCGGCTACACCTTC.

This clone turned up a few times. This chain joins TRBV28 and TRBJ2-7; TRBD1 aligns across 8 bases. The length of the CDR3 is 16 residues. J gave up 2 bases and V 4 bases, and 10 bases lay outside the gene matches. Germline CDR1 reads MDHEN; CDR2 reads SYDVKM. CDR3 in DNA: TGTGCCAGCAGTTCAACAGGGGGAGTAGGCCCCTACGAGCAGTACTTC. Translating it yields CASSSTGGVGPYEQYF. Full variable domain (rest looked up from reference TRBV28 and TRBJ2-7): DVKVTQSSRYLVKRTGEKVFLECVQDMDHENMFWYRQDPGLGLRLIYFSYDVKMKEKGDIPEGYSVSREKKERFSLILESASTNQTSMYLCASSSTGGVGPYEQYFGPGTRLTVT.

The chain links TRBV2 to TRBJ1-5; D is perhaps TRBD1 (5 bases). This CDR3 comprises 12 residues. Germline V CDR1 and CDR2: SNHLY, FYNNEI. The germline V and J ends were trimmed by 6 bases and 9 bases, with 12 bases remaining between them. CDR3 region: CASRRRGRPQHF. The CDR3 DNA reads TGTGCCAGCAGGAGGAGGGGCCGGCCCCAGCATTTT.

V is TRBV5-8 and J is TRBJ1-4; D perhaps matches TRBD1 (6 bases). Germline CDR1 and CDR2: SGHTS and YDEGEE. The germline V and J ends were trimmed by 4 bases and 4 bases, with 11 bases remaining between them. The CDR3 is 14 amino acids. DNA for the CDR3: TGTGCCAGCAGCAACGGACAGATTAATGAAAAACTGTTTTTT. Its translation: CASSNGQINEKLFF.

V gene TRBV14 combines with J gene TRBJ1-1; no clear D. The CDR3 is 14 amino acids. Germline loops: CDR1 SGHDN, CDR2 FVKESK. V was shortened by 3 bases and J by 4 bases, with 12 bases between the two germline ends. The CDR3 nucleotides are TGTGCCAGCAGCCATCAGGCCGGGAGCACTGAAGCTTTCTTT. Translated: CASSHQAGSTEAFF. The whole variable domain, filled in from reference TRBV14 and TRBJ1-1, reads EAGVTQFPSHSVIEKGQTVTLRCDPISGHDNLYWYRRVMGKEIKFLLHFVKESKQDESGMPNNRFLAERTGGTYSTLKVQPAELEDSGVYFCASSHQAGSTEAFFGQGTRLTVV.

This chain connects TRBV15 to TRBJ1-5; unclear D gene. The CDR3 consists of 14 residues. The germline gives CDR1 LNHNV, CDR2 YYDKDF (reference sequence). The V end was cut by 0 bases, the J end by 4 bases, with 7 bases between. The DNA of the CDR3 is TGTGCCACCAGCAGAGAGAGGAGTAATCAGCCCCAGCATTTT. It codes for CATSRERSNQPQHF. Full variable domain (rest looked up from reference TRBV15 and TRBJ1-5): DAMVIQNPRYQVTQFGKPVTLSCSQTLNHNVMYWYQQKSSQAPKLLFHYYDKDFNNEADTPDNFQSRRPNTSFCFLDIRSPGLGDTAMYLCATSRERSNQPQHFGDGTRLSIL.

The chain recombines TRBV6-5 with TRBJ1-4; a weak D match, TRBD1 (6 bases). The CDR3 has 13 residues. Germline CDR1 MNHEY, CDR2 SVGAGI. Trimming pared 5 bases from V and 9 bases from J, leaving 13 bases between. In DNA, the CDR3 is TGTGCCAGCAGTCAGGGGTTCGGGAAAAAACTGTTTTTT. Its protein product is CASSQGFGKKLFF.

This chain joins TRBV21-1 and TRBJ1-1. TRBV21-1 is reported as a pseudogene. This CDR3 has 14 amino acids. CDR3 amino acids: CASAGGRPDTEAFF. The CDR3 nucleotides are TGTGCCAGCGCGGGGGGGAGACCTGACACTGAAGCTTTCTTT.

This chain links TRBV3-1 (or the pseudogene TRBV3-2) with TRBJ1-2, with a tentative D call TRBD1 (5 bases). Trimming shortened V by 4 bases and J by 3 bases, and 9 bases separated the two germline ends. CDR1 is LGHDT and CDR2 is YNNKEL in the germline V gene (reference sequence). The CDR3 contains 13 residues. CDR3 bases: TGTGCCAGCAGCCCGACAGCCTACTATGGCTACACCTTC. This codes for CASSPTAYYGYTF.

Here the CDR3 reads CATSDRRTGSGYTF. The CDR3 DNA is TGTGCCACCAGTGACCGTAGGACAGGGAGTGGCTACACCTTC. The chain couples TRBV24-1 to TRBJ1-2; 8 positions agree with TRBD1. V lost 4 bases and J lost 7; bases outside the gene matches: 7. The CDR3 has 14 residues. Looked up from germline, CDR1 is KGHDR and CDR2 is SFDVKD.

The CDR3 here is CASSFGTAGDEKLFF. DNA for the CDR3: TGTGCCAGCAGCTTTGGGACAGCAGGCGATGAAAAACTGTTTTTT. The chain links TRBV7-9 to TRBJ1-4; the match to TRBD1 covers 7 bases. CDR3 length: 15 residues. V shed 3 bases, J shed 6 bases, and the junction held 7 bases outside the gene matches. Germline V gene sequence: CDR1 SEHNR, CDR2 FQNEAQ (reference sequence).

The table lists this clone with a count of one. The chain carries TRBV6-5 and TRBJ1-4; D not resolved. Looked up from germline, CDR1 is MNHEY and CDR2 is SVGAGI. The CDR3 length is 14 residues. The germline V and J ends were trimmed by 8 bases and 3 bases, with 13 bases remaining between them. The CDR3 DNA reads TGTGCCAGCGCCCCAGGCCTACCTAATGAAAAACTGTTTTTT. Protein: CASAPGLPNEKLFF.

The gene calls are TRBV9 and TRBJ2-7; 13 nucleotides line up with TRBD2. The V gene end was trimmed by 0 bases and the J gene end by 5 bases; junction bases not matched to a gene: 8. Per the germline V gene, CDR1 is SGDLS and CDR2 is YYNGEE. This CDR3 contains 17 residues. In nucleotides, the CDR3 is TGTGCCAGCAGCGTAGGGAGGACTAGCGGGAGTATCAACGAGCAGTACTTC. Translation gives CASSVGRTSGSINEQYF.

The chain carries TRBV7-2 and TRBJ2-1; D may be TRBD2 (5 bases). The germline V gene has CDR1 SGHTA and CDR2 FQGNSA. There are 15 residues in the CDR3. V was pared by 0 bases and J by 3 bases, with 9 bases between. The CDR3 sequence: CASSLAAGRYNEQFF. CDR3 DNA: TGTGCCAGCAGCTTAGCGGCGGGCCGCTACAATGAGCAGTTCTTC.

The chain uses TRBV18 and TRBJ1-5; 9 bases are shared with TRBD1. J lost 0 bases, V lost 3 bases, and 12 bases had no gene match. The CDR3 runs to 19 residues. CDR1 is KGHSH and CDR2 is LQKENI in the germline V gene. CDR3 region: CASSPTPGQGQHSNQPQHF. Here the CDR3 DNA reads TGTGCCAGCTCACCGACACCGGGACAGGGACAACATAGCAATCAGCCCCAGCATTTT.

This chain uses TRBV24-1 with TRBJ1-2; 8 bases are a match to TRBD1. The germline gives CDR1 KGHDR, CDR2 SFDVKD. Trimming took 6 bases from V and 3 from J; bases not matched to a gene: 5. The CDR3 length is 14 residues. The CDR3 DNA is TGTGCCACCAGTAGCGCAGGGGGCGACTATGGCTACACCTTC. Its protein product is CATSSAGGDYGYTF.

This CDR3 reads CASSSGGTEAFF. CDR3 DNA sequence: TGTGCCAGCAGCTCGGGAGGGACTGAAGCTTTCTTT. The chain uses TRBV6-5 and TRBJ1-1; D not resolved. Germline V lookup: CDR1 MNHEY, CDR2 SVGAGI. This CDR3 has 12 residues. Trimming cost V 6 bases and J 5 bases, with 10 bases left between them.

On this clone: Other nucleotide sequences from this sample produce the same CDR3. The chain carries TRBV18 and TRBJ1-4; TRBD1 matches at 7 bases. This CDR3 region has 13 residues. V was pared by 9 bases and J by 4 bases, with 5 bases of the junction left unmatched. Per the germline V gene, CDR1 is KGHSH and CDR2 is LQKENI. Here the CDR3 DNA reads TGTGCCAGTAGCCGGGACAGTAATGAAAAACTGTTTTTT. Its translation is CASSRDSNEKLFF.

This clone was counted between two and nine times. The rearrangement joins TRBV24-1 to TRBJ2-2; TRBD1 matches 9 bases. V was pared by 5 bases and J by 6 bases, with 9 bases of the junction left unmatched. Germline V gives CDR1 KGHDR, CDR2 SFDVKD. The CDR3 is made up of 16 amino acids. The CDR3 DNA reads TGTGCCACCAGTGTCGATCACAGGGGGCGGCCCGGGGAGCTGTTTTTT. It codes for CATSVDHRGRPGELFF.

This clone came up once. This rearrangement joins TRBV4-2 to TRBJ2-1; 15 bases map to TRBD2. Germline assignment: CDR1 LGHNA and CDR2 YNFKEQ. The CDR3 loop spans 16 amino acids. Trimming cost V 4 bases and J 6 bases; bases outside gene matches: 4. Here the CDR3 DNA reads TGTGCCAGCAGCCCTCCGGGACTAGCGGGAGGCAATGAGCAGTTCTTC. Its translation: CASSPPGLAGGNEQFF.

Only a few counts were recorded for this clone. This CDR3 reads CASSPPTSVRDEQFF. CDR3 coding DNA: TGTGCCAGCTCACCACCGACTAGCGTGAGGGATGAGCAGTTCTTC. The chain couples TRBV18 to TRBJ2-1; 8 nucleotides line up with TRBD2. V was pared by 0 bases and J by 8 bases, with 6 bases of the junction left unmatched. The CDR3 is made up of 15 amino acids. Germline V gives CDR1 KGHSH, CDR2 LQKENI.

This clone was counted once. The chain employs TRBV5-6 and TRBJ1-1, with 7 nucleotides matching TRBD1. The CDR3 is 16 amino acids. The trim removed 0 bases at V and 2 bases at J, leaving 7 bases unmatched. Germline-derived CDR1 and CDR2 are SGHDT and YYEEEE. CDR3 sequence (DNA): TGTGCCAGCAGCTTGGGGCAGGGGGTAGGTAACACTGAAGCTTTCTTT. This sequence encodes CASSLGQGVGNTEAFF.

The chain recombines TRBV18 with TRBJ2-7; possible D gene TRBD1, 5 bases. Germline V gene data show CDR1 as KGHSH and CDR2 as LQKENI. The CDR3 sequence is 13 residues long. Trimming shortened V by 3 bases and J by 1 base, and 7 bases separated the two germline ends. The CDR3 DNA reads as TGTGCCAGCTCACCGGGGCAGTCCTACGAGCAGTACTTC. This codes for CASSPGQSYEQYF. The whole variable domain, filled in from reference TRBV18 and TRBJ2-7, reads NAGVMQNPRHLVRRRGQEARLRCSPMKGHSHVYWYRQLPEEGLKFMVYLQKENIIDESGMPKERFSAEFPKEGPSILRIQQVVRGDSAAYFCASSPGQSYEQYFGPGTRLTVT.

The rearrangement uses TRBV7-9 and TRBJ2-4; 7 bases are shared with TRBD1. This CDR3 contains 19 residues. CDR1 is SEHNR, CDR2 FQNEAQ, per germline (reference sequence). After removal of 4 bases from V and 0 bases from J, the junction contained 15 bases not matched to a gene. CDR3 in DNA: TGTGCCAGCAGCTACTACGGGACAGCCCAAAGCCTAGCCAAAAACATTCAGTACTTC. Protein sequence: CASSYYGTAQSLAKNIQYF.